The 24 T cell receptor beta chains in this list originate from one sample, sequenced in a study of cytomegalovirus exposure and HLA in healthy donors. The primer mix had 60 Vbeta and 13 Jbeta primers. Assay: immunoSEQ multiplex PCR; the TCRdb copy retains only in-frame clones and omits some. The sample consists of roughly 89,000 clones, 80% of them appearing once. The specimen was PBMCs. The receptors were sampled from a man younger than 35 in good health and CMV-seronegative.

The chain has TRBV4-2 and TRBJ1-1, with 10 bases aligning to TRBD1. The CDR3 runs to 16 residues. Germline V lookup: CDR1 LGHNA, CDR2 YNFKEQ. J was trimmed by 3 bases and V by 4 bases; bases with no gene match: 8. CDR3 amino acids: CASSPYGTGADTEAFF. In DNA form, the CDR3 reads TGTGCCAGCAGCCCGTATGGGACAGGGGCTGACACTGAAGCTTTCTTT.

This clone was recorded once. V usage is TRBV7-9 and J usage is TRBJ2-5, with unresolved D. Per germline, CDR1 SEHNR and CDR2 FQNEAQ (reference sequence). The CDR3 has 11 amino acids. The V end lost 6 bases, the J end lost 2 bases, and 4 bases lay between the germline ends. CDR3 nucleotide sequence: TGTGCCAGCAGATCGCAAGAGACCCAGTACTTC. It translates to CASRSQETQYF.

The chain links TRBV6-5 to TRBJ2-7; the D is unclear. Germline V gene sequence: CDR1 MNHEY, CDR2 SVGAGI. V was trimmed by 0 bases and J by 7 bases, leaving 10 bases between them. The CDR3 consists of 13 residues. The CDR3 region is CASSYSWAKEQYF. The CDR3 DNA follows: TGTGCCAGCAGTTACTCTTGGGCGAAAGAGCAGTACTTC.

This chain links TRBV9 with TRBJ1-1; no reliable D call. Trimming shortened V by 0 bases and J by 6 bases, and 21 bases separated the two germline ends. Looked up from germline, CDR1 is SGDLS and CDR2 is YYNGEE. This CDR3 has 17 residues. In nucleotides, the CDR3 is TGTGCCAGCAGCGTAGGCCGCCAGGCAGGAGGAAGGGCTGAAGCTTTCTTT. This gives the protein CASSVGRQAGGRAEAFF.

V is TRBV4-1 and J is TRBJ1-2, with unresolved D. Germline assignment: CDR1 MGHRA and CDR2 YSYEKL. Trimming removed 1 base from V and 7 bases from J, with 10 bases in between. The CDR3 spans 13 residues. The CDR3, as DNA: TGCGCCAGCAGCCAAGTAGGAGGATCTGGCTACACCTTC. Translating gives CASSQVGGSGYTF.

The chain recombines TRBV13 with TRBJ2-1, with 10 nucleotides matching TRBD1. In germline, CDR1 is PRHDT, CDR2 FYEKMQ (reference sequence). The CDR3 extends over 19 amino acids. V was clipped by 1 base and J by 9 bases; unmatched bases: 18. DNA of the CDR3: TGTGCCAGCAGCTTAGAATCGTACCCCGGGACAGGGGAAGGTAGTGAGCAGTTCTTC. Encoded protein: CASSLESYPGTGEGSEQFF. Based on the CDR3 plus reference TRBV13 and TRBJ2-1, the full variable domain is AAGVIQSPRHLIKEKRETATLKCYPIPRHDTVYWYQQGPGQDPQFLISFYEKMQSDKGSIPDRFSAQQFSDYHSELNMSSLELGDSALYFCASSLESYPGTGEGSEQFFGPGTRLTVL.

The chain employs TRBV6-6 and TRBJ2-7; the match to TRBD1 covers 9 bases. Germline V CDR1 and CDR2: MNHNY, SVGAGI (reference sequence). J was trimmed by 3 bases and V by 2 bases; bases with no gene match: 8. This CDR3 is built from 16 residues. Written as DNA, the CDR3 is TGTGCCAGCAGTTACACCTTACCGGGACAGGGCTACGAGCAGTACTTC. Its translation is CASSYTLPGQGYEQYF.

The rearrangement joins TRBV14 to TRBJ1-6; the match to TRBD1 covers 9 bases. This CDR3 is built from 15 residues. From germline, CDR1 is SGHDN and CDR2 FVKESK. The J segment lost 7 bases and the V segment lost 6 bases, leaving 7 bases of the junction unmatched. The CDR3, as DNA: TGTGCCAGCAGGGGGGCCGGGACAGGGAATTCACCCCTCCACTTT. Translated, it gives CASRGAGTGNSPLHF.

The count of this clone is one. The chain uses TRBV5-1 and TRBJ1-2; tentative D call: TRBD1 (6 bases). Trimming stripped 2 bases from V and 2 bases from J, with 16 bases between. Per the germline V gene, CDR1 is SGHRS and CDR2 is YFSETQ. The CDR3 is 16 residues long. CDR3 in DNA: TGCGCCAGCAGCTTTCCCTCAGGGGAAGGGAACTATGGCTACACCTTC. Translation gives CASSFPSGEGNYGYTF.

J is TRBJ2-3 and V is TRBV28, with D perhaps TRBD1 (5 bases). CDR1 is MDHEN, CDR2 SYDVKM, per germline. V was cut by 5 bases and J by 1 base, with 16 bases left in between. There are 16 residues in the CDR3. DNA for the CDR3: TGTGCCAGCAGTGCTACCAGGGTTGCGGGCACAGATACGCAGTATTTT. It specifies CASSATRVAGTDTQYF. Looking up the rest from reference TRBV28 and TRBJ2-3 gives the full variable domain: DVKVTQSSRYLVKRTGEKVFLECVQDMDHENMFWYRQDPGLGLRLIYFSYDVKMKEKGDIPEGYSVSREKKERFSLILESASTNQTSMYLCASSATRVAGTDTQYFGPGTRLTVL.

The chain has TRBV5-8 and TRBJ2-2, with 10 bases that match TRBD2. With 4 bases clipped from V and 0 bases from J, the junction kept 3 bases outside the gene matches. Germline V gene sequence: CDR1 SGHTS, CDR2 YDEGEE. The CDR3 covers 16 residues. The CDR3 sequence: CASSHGLAANTGELFF. CDR3 DNA sequence: TGTGCCAGCAGCCATGGACTAGCGGCGAACACCGGGGAGCTGTTTTTT.

The V and J genes are TRBV30 and TRBJ1-2, with 7 bases lining up with TRBD1. V dropped 0 bases and J dropped 6; count of bases not matched to a gene: 4. Germline V gene data show CDR1 as GTSNPN and CDR2 as SVGIG (reference sequence). CDR3 length: 13 residues. CDR3 sequence reads: CAWSVNRGDGYTF. Written as DNA, the CDR3 is TGTGCCTGGAGTGTGAACAGGGGAGATGGCTACACCTTC.

This clone appeared once. The J gene is TRBJ2-1, the V gene TRBV4-1; 7 bases align to TRBD1. This CDR3 contains 15 residues. Trimming cost V 0 bases and J 5 bases; bases outside gene matches: 4. CDR1 is MGHRA, CDR2 YSYEKL, per germline. CDR3: CASSQDQGQNNEQFF. CDR3 sequence (DNA): TGCGCCAGCAGCCAAGATCAGGGACAGAACAATGAGCAGTTCTTC.

This chain links TRBV9 with TRBJ1-3; 7 nucleotides line up with TRBD1. The germline V gene has CDR1 SGDLS and CDR2 YYNGEE. Trimming at V came to 2 bases and at J to 2 bases, leaving 4 bases not matched to a gene. The CDR3 length is 15 residues. For the CDR3, the DNA is TGTGCCAGCAGCGTGGGGACAGACACTGGAAACACCATATATTTT. Its protein product is CASSVGTDTGNTIYF.

This chain joins TRBV19 and TRBJ1-6; a possible D gene is TRBD1 (5 bases). The CDR3 length is 16 residues. With 5 bases removed from V and 6 bases from J, the gap between germline ends came to 17 bases. Germline V gene data show CDR1 as LNHDA and CDR2 as SQIVND (reference sequence). CDR3 bases: TGTGCCAGTAGTTATCAGGAGGGACTGATTAATTCACCCCTCCACTTT. It is translated as CASSYQEGLINSPLHF.

This clone was recorded a few times. This sequence joins TRBV5-1 and TRBJ1-4, with a weak D call TRBD1 (5 bases). The CDR3 has 15 amino acids. Trimming stripped 5 bases from V and 6 bases from J, with 17 bases between. Germline V gene data show CDR1 as SGHRS and CDR2 as YFSETQ. The CDR3 nucleotides read TGCGCCAGCAGAACCCAGGGAAAAGGCGATGAAAAACTGTTTTTT. Encoded protein: CASRTQGKGDEKLFF.

The chain recombines TRBV7-3 with TRBJ2-3; 10 nucleotides line up with TRBD2. Looked up from germline, CDR1 is SGHTA and CDR2 is FQGTGA. The CDR3 runs 17 residues. V dropped 0 bases and J dropped 6; count of bases not matched to a gene: 9. The CDR3 DNA is TGTGCCAGCAGCTTAACGTCACCTAGCGGGGGACTCGATACGCAGTATTTT. It is translated as CASSLTSPSGGLDTQYF.

The chain joins TRBV10-1 to TRBJ1-2, with a tentative D call TRBD1 (5 bases). This CDR3 spans 13 amino acids. Trimming removed 6 bases at V and 6 bases at J, with 14 bases between. From germline, CDR1 is WNHNN and CDR2 SYGVQD (reference sequence). DNA of the CDR3: TGCGCCAGCAGCCCCTCGGGGGGTAATGGCTACACCTTC. It codes for CASSPSGGNGYTF.

The count of this clone is one. The CDR3 reads CASSFLEANYGYTF. DNA of the CDR3: TGTGCCAGCAGTTTTCTCGAGGCTAACTATGGCTACACCTTC. The chain uses TRBV6-6 and TRBJ1-2; no reliable D call. The germline gives CDR1 MNHNY, CDR2 SVGAGI (reference sequence). This CDR3 spans 14 amino acids. Trimming cost V 4 bases and J 0 bases, with 9 bases left between them.

The CDR3 sequence: CATSRGGTSGADTQYF. The CDR3 DNA reads as TGTGCCACCAGCAGGGGCGGGACTAGCGGTGCAGATACGCAGTATTTT. The chain has TRBV15 and TRBJ2-3; 11 bases fit TRBD2. This CDR3 has 16 residues. Germline CDR1 LNHNV, CDR2 YYDKDF (reference sequence). V shed 3 bases, J shed 4 bases, and the junction held 6 bases outside the gene matches.

This chain uses TRBV2 with TRBJ2-7, with 7 bases lining up with TRBD1. CDR1 and CDR2 (germline): SNHLY, FYNNEI. Trimming removed 8 bases from V and 2 bases from J; junction bases left unmatched: 3. The CDR3 has 12 residues. CDR3 DNA sequence: TGTGCCAGCCAGGACAGGCCCTACGAGCAGTACTTC. Its translation: CASQDRPYEQYF. Full variable domain (missing parts from reference TRBV2 and TRBJ2-7): EPEVTQTPSHQVTQMGQEVILRCVPISNHLYFYWYRQILGQKVEFLVSFYNNEISEKSEIFDDQFSVERPDGSNFTLKIRSTKLEDSAMYFCASQDRPYEQYFGPGTRLTVT.

This sequence joins TRBV7-9 and TRBJ1-2, with a tentative D call TRBD1 (5 bases). CDR1 is SEHNR and CDR2 is FQNEAQ in the germline V gene (reference sequence). V was pared by 2 bases and J by 9 bases, with 13 bases between. The CDR3 has 13 amino acids. For the CDR3, the DNA is TGTGCCAGCAGCTTATCGGACGCAGGGAGCTACACCTTC. Its translation is CASSLSDAGSYTF.

The CDR3 spells CASSEGMAPFSGANVLTF. The CDR3 DNA follows: TGTGCCAGCAGTGAAGGAATGGCTCCCTTCTCTGGGGCCAACGTCCTGACTTTC. J is TRBJ2-6 and V is TRBV2; D is ambiguous. Germline V gives CDR1 SNHLY, CDR2 FYNNEI. The V gene lost 1 base and the J gene lost 0 bases, with 13 bases spanning the gap. This CDR3 contains 18 residues.

In its sample, this clone was seen a few times. The chain has TRBV6-7 and TRBJ1-5, with TRBD1 matching over 7 bases. TRBV6-7 is known as an ORF, though its function is uncertain. CDR3 length equals 13 residues. V shed 6 bases and J 4 bases; nucleotides not matched to a gene: 3. The DNA for the CDR3 is TGTGCCAGCAGGGGGACAGTGAATCAGCCCCAGCATTTT. Residues: CASRGTVNQPQHF.